This passage covers 15 T cell receptor beta chains from one sample sequenced in a study of metastatic and nonmetastatic thyroid tumors. Through MiXCR, TCRdb re-clonotyped the PCR reads. The sample comprises more than 85,000 clones, around 9.1% of which are singletons, and 8.8% rests with the top ten. Patients underwent thyroid surgery, and none had received any treatment before it. Specimen: blood. These receptor sequences come from a female donor with papillary thyroid cancer or a benign thyroid nodule (not recorded which). Some clones in this sample may be carry-over from other donors' samples.

This clone was found many times. The chain uses TRBV6-1 and TRBJ2-3, with 9 bases identical to TRBD2. The CDR3 consists of 16 residues. Germline V lookup: CDR1 MNHNS, CDR2 SASEGT. Trimming took 2 bases from V and 8 from J; bases not matched to a gene: 11. This CDR3 is CASSESVGRGGLTQYF. DNA of the CDR3: TGTGCCAGCAGTGAAAGCGTTGGGCGGGGGGGCCTTACGCAGTATTTT.

This clone was recorded at least ten times. The rearrangement joins TRBV27 to TRBJ2-1; TRBD2 aligns across 12 bases. Looked up from germline, CDR1 is MNHEY and CDR2 is SMNVEV (reference sequence). The V segment lost 2 bases and the J segment 7 bases; nucleotides outside the gene matches: 3. This CDR3 is built from 15 residues. The chain's CDR3 is CASSLLAGGRNEQFF. Here the CDR3 DNA reads TGTGCCAGCAGTTTACTAGCGGGGGGGCGAAATGAGCAGTTCTTC.

At least ten counts were recorded for this clone. This chain links TRBV2 with TRBJ1-3, with D possibly matching TRBD1 (5 bases). Germline V CDR1 and CDR2: SNHLY, FYNNEI. Between the trimmed V and J ends, which lost 3 bases and 8 bases, there was a span of 8 bases. The CDR3 totals 12 residues. In DNA form, the CDR3 reads TGTGCCAGCAGTGAGAGGGGATACACCATATATTTT. Protein product: CASSERGYTIYF. Variable domain in full (rest from reference TRBV2 and TRBJ1-3): EPEVTQTPSHQVTQMGQEVILRCVPISNHLYFYWYRQILGQKVEFLVSFYNNEISEKSEIFDDQFSVERPDGSNFTLKIRSTKLEDSAMYFCASSERGYTIYFGEGSWLTVV.

This chain links TRBV3-1 with TRBJ1-1, with 11 bases lining up with TRBD1. J gave up 5 bases and V 5 bases, and 4 bases lay outside the gene matches. Germline values: CDR1 LGHDT, CDR2 YNNKEL (reference sequence). The CDR3 length is 14 residues. CDR3 region: CASSGRDRGTEAFF. CDR3 nucleotide sequence: TGTGCCAGCAGCGGCCGGGACAGGGGGACTGAAGCTTTCTTT.

This clone was seen repeatedly, ten times or more. This chain joins TRBV6-5 and TRBJ2-7; TRBD1 aligns across 11 bases. Germline V CDR1 and CDR2: MNHEY, SVGAGI. The CDR3 is made up of 14 amino acids. Trimming cost V 0 bases and J 7 bases; bases outside gene matches: 2. CDR3 sequence: CASSYSGDRGEQYF. The CDR3 DNA reads TGTGCCAGCAGTTACTCCGGGGACAGGGGGGAGCAGTACTTC.

The sample holds many counts of this clone. The rearrangement uses TRBV3-1 and TRBJ1-1; D may be TRBD1 (5 bases). The CDR3 covers 14 residues. The germline gives CDR1 LGHDT, CDR2 YNNKEL (reference sequence). V lost 5 bases, J lost 3 bases, and 13 bases lay in between. As DNA, the CDR3 is TGTGCCAGCAGCTATTCTGGAGGGGACACTGAAGCTTTCTTT. As protein: CASSYSGGDTEAFF. The full variable domain, in which reference TRBV3-1 and TRBJ1-1 provide the parts outside the CDR3, is DTAVSQTPKYLVTQMGNDKSIKCEQNLGHDTMYWYKQDSKKFLKIMFSYNNKELIINETVPNRFSPKSPDKAHLNLHINSLELGDSAVYFCASSYSGGDTEAFFGQGTRLTVV.

This clone has ten or more counts. The rearrangement links TRBV24-1 to TRBJ2-2; D call uncertain. V lost 5 bases to trimming and J lost 7 bases, with 10 bases between them. Germline CDR1 KGHDR, CDR2 SFDVKD. The CDR3 has 13 amino acids. As DNA, the CDR3 is TGTGCCACCAGTGCCGGCACCCGCGGGGAGCTGTTTTTT. Residues: CATSAGTRGELFF.

The rearrangement uses TRBV5-4 and TRBJ2-7, with 13 bases lining up with TRBD2. CDR3 length: 16 residues. Germline V gene lookup returns CDR1 SGHNT and CDR2 YYREEE (reference sequence). Unmatched junction bases numbered 7, after V lost 4 bases and J lost 3 bases. CDR3 sequence: CASSLGLAGDLYEQYF. In nucleotides, the CDR3 is TGTGCCAGCAGCCTAGGACTAGCGGGGGACCTCTACGAGCAGTACTTC.

V gene TRBV3-1 combines with J gene TRBJ1-6, with D unclear. Trimming cost V 1 base and J 7 bases, with 11 bases left between them. CDR1 is LGHDT and CDR2 is YNNKEL in the germline V gene (reference sequence). This CDR3 spans 15 amino acids. DNA for the CDR3: TGTGCCAGCAGCCAAGGTGAATTAGGGAATTCACCCCTCCACTTT. It encodes CASSQGELGNSPLHF.

In this sample, this clone turned up a few times. In nucleotides, the CDR3 is TGCAGCGTTTTAGTGACAAACACCATATATTTT. Its translation: CSVLVTNTIYF. The genes are TRBV29-1 and TRBJ1-3, with no clear D. The germline V gene has CDR1 SQVTM and CDR2 ANQGSEA. The length of the CDR3 is 11 residues. Trimming removed 5 bases from V and 6 bases from J, with 8 bases in between.

V gene TRBV7-2 combines with J gene TRBJ1-1, with D possibly matching TRBD1 (5 bases). Germline lookup yields CDR1 SGHTA and CDR2 FQGNSA. The CDR3 is 15 residues long. The V and J ends lost 5 bases and 2 bases respectively, with 15 bases between them. The CDR3 is CASSLVTGPNTEAFF. Here the CDR3 DNA reads TGTGCCAGCAGCCTAGTAACAGGACCCAACACTGAAGCTTTCTTT.

This clone was seen a few times. This may be a read error: a much more frequent sequence differs by one nucleotide. This same CDR3 is encoded by further DNA sequences in the sample. The CDR3 nucleotides are TGTGCCAGTGGGGCGACGGGCACGGATACGCAGTATTTT. This translates into CASGATGTDTQYF. The chain recombines TRBV6-4 with TRBJ2-3; D is perhaps TRBD1 (5 bases). The CDR3 extends over 13 amino acids. The V gene's germline CDR1 is MRHNA and CDR2 SNTAGT.

This sequence joins TRBV18 and TRBJ2-3, with 8 bases matching TRBD1. The CDR3 consists of 15 residues. Germline V CDR1 and CDR2: KGHSH, LQKENI. After removal of 8 bases from V and 2 bases from J, the junction contained 9 bases not matched to a gene. The CDR3 bases are TGTGCCAGCACAGAAAAGGGACAGGTCACAGATACGCAGTATTTT. It yields the protein CASTEKGQVTDTQYF.

The table lists this clone with many counts. The gene calls are TRBV7-6 and TRBJ2-7; D remains unclear. Germline V gene sequence: CDR1 SGHVS, CDR2 FNYEAQ. The V and J ends lost 2 bases and 0 bases respectively, with 8 bases between them. CDR3 size: 14 residues. CDR3 region: CASSLYRSSYEQYF. CDR3 nucleotide sequence: TGTGCCAGCAGCTTATATAGAAGCTCCTACGAGCAGTACTTC.

This clone has ten or more counts. This sequence joins TRBV27 and TRBJ2-7; the D gene could be TRBD1 or TRBD2 (5 bases each). The CDR3 is made up of 13 amino acids. Trimming pared 5 bases from V and 2 bases from J, leaving 10 bases between. Per germline, CDR1 MNHEY and CDR2 SMNVEV (reference sequence). For the CDR3, the DNA is TGTGCCAGCAGTCCAGGGACGGCCTACGAGCAGTACTTC. Its protein is CASSPGTAYEQYF.